This paragraph reports one TCR beta chain. What antigen it recognizes has not been identified. Per-base qualities were not stored, and no clone one base away is much larger. This specimen belongs to a study of patients and donors after allogeneic stem cell transplantation (TCRdb year 2020). In the germline V gene (reference sequence), CDR1 corresponds to DFQATT and CDR2 to SNEGSKA. Spanning cysteine to phenylalanine, the CDR3 consists of 16 amino acids. The kept DNA is CDR3 alone, 48 bases in frame from the first base. From V the trimming removes 5 bases and from J it removes 0 bases, while the gene matches leave 9 bases of the junction unaccounted for. Library preparation used RT-PCR. The data were produced on a NextSeq 550. TCRdb reanalyzed the raw reads on its own, using fastp at Q25 for trimming and MiXCR for clone calling, and kept in-frame beta chains. Each record represents a unique CDR3 protein, reported with the most common genes and DNA among its rows. For this sample the table gives approximately 200,000 distinct CDR3 sequences, of which around two fifths were detected only once. 33% of the sample is held by the ten biggest clonotypes.

The TCR originated in a human donor who was either an allogeneic HSCT recipient or a stem cell or donor lymphocyte infusion donor (not recorded which). It is not recorded whose cells these are; they may come from a transplant donor. This receptor chain uses TRBV20-1 and TRBJ2-3, with 9 middle bases fitting TRBD1. The sample was blood, either unsorted or a sorted T cell fraction (not recorded which). The CDR3 in this case is CSAGGQGTESTDTQYF. At the DNA level, the sequence is TGCAGTGCTGGAGGACAGGGGACAGAAAGCACAGATACGCAGTATTTT.